This TCR beta chain emerged from a study of cytomegalovirus exposure and HLA in healthy donors. About the study: Prior work identified 120 million or so unique TCR beta sequences in some 180 million T cells. Findings of the study overall: The authors later found TCR association rates varying by HLA locus, with DRB1 most and HLA-C fewest.

A multiplex PCR was run with 60 Vbeta primers and 13 Jbeta primers. This table comes from immunoSEQ multiplex PCR, and its TCRdb copy is limited to in-frame clones, with some not included. The table records approximately 150,000 clones, roughly 76% of them present only once. V shed 3 bases and J shed 4 bases, with 13 bases lying between them. CDR1 and CDR2 from the germline V gene are SGHRS and YFSETQ. This CDR3 is 15 amino acids long. This clone is a singleton in its sample. Its antigen is unidentified. The rearrangement uses TRBV5-1 and TRBJ2-2; D possibly corresponds to TRBD2 (6 bases). The clonotype comes from a man aged 60-69 years in good health and CMV-seronegative. The sequenced material came from PBMCs. The CDR3 sequence: CASSSGTGSTGELFF. The CDR3 DNA reads as TGCGCCAGCAGCTCTGGTACCGGGAGCACCGGGGAGCTGTTTTTT. Looking up the rest from reference TRBV5-1 and TRBJ2-2 gives the full variable domain: KAGVTQTPRYLIKTRGQQVTLSCSPISGHRSVSWYQQTPGQGLQFLFEYFSETQRNKGNFPGRFSGRQFSNSRSEMNVSTLELGDSALYLCASSSGTGSTGELFFGEGSRLTVL.